A selection of T cell receptor beta chains follows, all from one sample in a study of CD8 T cells in Susac syndrome. MiXCR, applied by TCRdb to the immunoSEQ multiplex PCR reads, yields one record per CDR3 protein. Among roughly 190,000 distinct CDR3 sequences listed, roughly 91% were seen once. Source material: CD4+ T cells from PBMCs. The receptors originated from a human donor with Susac syndrome. CDR3s include the opening cysteine and the closing phenylalanine or tryptophan. D genes are given only for firm matches. Size is omitted from some rows. Given values are once, few, many or a class for expanded clones.

j_call	d_call	v_call	cdr3_length	clone_size	cdr3_aa	cdr3_nt
TRBJ2-7	-	TRBV7-3	13	once	CASSLARGYEQYF	TGTGCCAGCAGCTTAGCCCGCGGCTACGAGCAGTACTTC
TRBJ1-2	-	TRBV6-1	13	-	CAGAETVNYGYTF	TGTGCCGGGGCTGAGACGGTGAACTATGGCTACACCTTC
TRBJ1-2	TRBD1	TRBV5-1	15	-	CASSPPGTGEYGYTF	TGCGCCAGCAGCCCCCCGGGGACAGGGGAATATGGCTACACCTTC
TRBJ2-7	-	TRBV5-6	15	-	CASSLAFWSSYEQYF	TGTGCCAGCAGCTTGGCGTTTTGGAGCTCCTACGAGCAGTACTTC
TRBJ2-1	-	TRBV12-3/TRBV12-4	15	-	CASSPRGSRVNEQFF	TGTGCCAGCAGTCCCCGCGGATCTCGGGTCAATGAGCAGTTCTTC
TRBJ2-7	-	TRBV18	15	-	CASSPMDSLASEQYF	TGTGCCAGCTCACCAATGGACAGCTTGGCCTCTGAGCAGTACTTC
TRBJ2-7	TRBD2	TRBV28	13	-	CASTIAGGHEQYF	TGTGCCAGCACCATAGCGGGAGGCCACGAGCAGTACTTC
TRBJ2-1	-	TRBV27	14	once	CASTRQVGFAEQFF	TGTGCCAGCACACGACAGGTGGGTTTCGCTGAGCAGTTCTTC
TRBJ2-5	-	TRBV6-2/TRBV6-3	13	-	CASSRDFLTAQYF	TGTGCCAGCAGTCGGGACTTCCTTACGGCCCAGTACTTC
TRBJ2-1	TRBD2	TRBV20-1	16	-	CSASSASGQGAHEQFF	TGCAGTGCTAGCTCGGCTAGCGGTCAAGGGGCCCATGAGCAGTTCTTC
TRBJ2-2	TRBD2	TRBV15	17	-	CATSRGRGGGDLGELFF	TGTGCCACCAGCAGAGGTCGAGGCGGGGGAGACCTCGGGGAGCTGTTTTTT
TRBJ1-1	-	TRBV20-1	11	once	CSARGGPEAFF	TGCAGTGCTAGGGGTGGCCCTGAAGCTTTCTTT
TRBJ2-3	-	TRBV7-9	14	-	CASSLDHSTDTQYF	TGTGCCAGCAGCTTAGACCACAGTACCGATACGCAGTATTTT
TRBJ2-7	-	TRBV18	14	-	CASSPGQGGVEQYF	TGTGCCAGCTCACCTGGACAAGGGGGGGTTGAGCAGTACTTC
TRBJ2-2	-	TRBV7-2	13	-	CASSLAWAGELFF	TGTGCCAGCAGCTTAGCTTGGGCCGGGGAGCTGTTTTTT
TRBJ1-4	-	TRBV6-6	14	-	CASSYSGRGEKLFF	TGTGCCAGCAGTTACTCGGGGCGGGGAGAAAAACTGTTTTTT
TRBJ2-3	TRBD2	TRBV28	16	-	CASSLLAGARTDTQYF	TGTGCCAGCAGTTTACTAGCGGGAGCCCGCACAGATACGCAGTATTTT
TRBJ2-1	-	TRBV10-3	13	-	CAISSGANNEQFF	TGTGCCATCTCATCGGGGGCCAACAATGAGCAGTTCTTC
TRBJ2-3	TRBD2	TRBV20-1	13	-	CSATRRGEDTQYF	TGCAGTGCTACACGGCGGGGGGAGGATACGCAGTATTTT